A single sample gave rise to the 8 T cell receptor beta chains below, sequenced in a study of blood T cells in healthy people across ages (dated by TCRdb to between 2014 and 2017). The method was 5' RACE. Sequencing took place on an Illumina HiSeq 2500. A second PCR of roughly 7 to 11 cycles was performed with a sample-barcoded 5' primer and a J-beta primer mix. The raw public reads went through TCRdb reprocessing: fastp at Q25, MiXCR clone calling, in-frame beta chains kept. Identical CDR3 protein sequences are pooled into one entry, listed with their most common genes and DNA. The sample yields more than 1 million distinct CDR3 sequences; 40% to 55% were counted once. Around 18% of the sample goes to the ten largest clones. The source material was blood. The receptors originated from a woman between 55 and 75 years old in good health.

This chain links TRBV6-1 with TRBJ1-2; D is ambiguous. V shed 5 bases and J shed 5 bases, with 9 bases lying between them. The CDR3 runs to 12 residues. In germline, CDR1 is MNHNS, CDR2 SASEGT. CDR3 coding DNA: TGTGCCAGCAGTAATTCAGTTTATGGCTACACCTTC. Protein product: CASSNSVYGYTF.

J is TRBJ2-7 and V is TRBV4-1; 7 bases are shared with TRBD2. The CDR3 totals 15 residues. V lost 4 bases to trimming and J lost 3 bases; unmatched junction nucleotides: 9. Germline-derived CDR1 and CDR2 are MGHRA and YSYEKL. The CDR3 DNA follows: TGCGCCAGCAGCCGTGGTACTAGCGAGGTCTACGAGCAGTACTTC. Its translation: CASSRGTSEVYEQYF.

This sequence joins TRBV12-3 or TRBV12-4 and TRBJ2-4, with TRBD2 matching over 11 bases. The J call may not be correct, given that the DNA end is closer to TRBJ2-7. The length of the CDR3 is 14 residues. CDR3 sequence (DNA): TGTGCCAGCAGAATCACTAGCGGGAGAGGCGAGCAGTACTTC. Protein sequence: CASRITSGRGEQYF.

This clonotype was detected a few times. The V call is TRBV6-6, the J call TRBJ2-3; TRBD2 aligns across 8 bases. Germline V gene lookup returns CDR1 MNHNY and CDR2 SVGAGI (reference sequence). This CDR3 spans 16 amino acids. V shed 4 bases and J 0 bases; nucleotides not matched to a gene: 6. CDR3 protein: CASSSAGGGSTDTQYF. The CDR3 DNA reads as TGTGCCAGCAGTTCTGCCGGGGGGGGGAGCACAGATACGCAGTATTTT.

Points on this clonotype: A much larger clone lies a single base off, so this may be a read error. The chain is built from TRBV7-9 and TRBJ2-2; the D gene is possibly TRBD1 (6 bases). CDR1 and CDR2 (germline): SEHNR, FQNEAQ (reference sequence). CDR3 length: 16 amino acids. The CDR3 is CACSTTGALNTGELFF. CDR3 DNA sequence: TGTGCCTGCAGCACGACAGGAGCGCTAAACACCGGGGAGCTGTTTTTT.

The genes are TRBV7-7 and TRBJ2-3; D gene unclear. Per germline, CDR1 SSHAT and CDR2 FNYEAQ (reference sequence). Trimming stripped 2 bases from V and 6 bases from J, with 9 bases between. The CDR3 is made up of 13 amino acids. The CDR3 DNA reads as TGTGCCAGCAGCTTAATTCCAACGGATACGCAGTATTTT. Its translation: CASSLIPTDTQYF.

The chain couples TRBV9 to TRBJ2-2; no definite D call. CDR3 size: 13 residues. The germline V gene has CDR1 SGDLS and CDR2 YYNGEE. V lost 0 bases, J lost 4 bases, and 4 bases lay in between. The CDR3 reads CASSVATTGELFF. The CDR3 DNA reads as TGTGCCAGCAGCGTAGCGACCACCGGGGAGCTGTTTTTT. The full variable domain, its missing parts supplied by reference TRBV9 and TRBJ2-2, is DSGVTQTPKHLITATGQRVTLRCSPRSGDLSVYWYQQSLDQGLQFLIQYYNGEERAKGNILERFSAQQFPDLHSELNLSSLELGDSALYFCASSVATTGELFFGEGSRLTVL.

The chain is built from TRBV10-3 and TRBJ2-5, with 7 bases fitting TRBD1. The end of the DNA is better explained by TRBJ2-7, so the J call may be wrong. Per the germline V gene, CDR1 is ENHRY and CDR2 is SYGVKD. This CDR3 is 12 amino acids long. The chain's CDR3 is CAISRDSIEQYF. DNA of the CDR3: TGTGCCATCAGTCGGGACAGCATCGAGCAGTACTTC.